This TCR beta chain originates from a study of OX40 agonist ivuxolimab in advanced cancers. The wider study: Patients were given ivuxolimab, an antibody that agonizes OX40 (CD134). Across the patients, intravenous ivuxolimab was delivered every 2 weeks at 0.01 to 10 mg/kg. Dose-escalation cases comprised hepatocellular carcinoma, melanoma, renal cell or head and neck cancer.

Regarding the study as a whole: Among the least clonally expanded were partial responders at 0.1-3.0 mg/kg.

As to this clone: What it binds is unknown.

CDR3 length: 13 residues. Trimming left V 9 bases short and J 7 bases short, with 16 bases between. Germline V gene sequence: CDR1 MDHEN, CDR2 SYDVKM. The table came from immunoSEQ multiplex PCR; TCRdb's copy has only in-frame clones and leaves some out. The sample lists almost 70,000 clones; approximately 90% were seen once. The chain has TRBV28 and TRBJ2-1; perhaps TRBD2 as D (6 bases). Material: CD4+ or CD8+ T cells sorted from blood, obtained in a trial of the OX40 agonist ivuxolimab. This clonotype was sampled from an adult with an advanced solid tumor such as melanoma, head and neck, liver or kidney cancer. DNA for the CDR3: TGTGCCAGTGGGACCCCTGGGAGGAATGAGCAGTTCTTC. This codes for CASGTPGRNEQFF.